This T cell receptor (beta chain) was found in a study of Siglec-9 on CD8 T cells in melanoma (dated by TCRdb to between 2018 and 2020). Context from the whole study: In this study, researchers looked at how Siglec-9 is expressed on CD8+ T cells and what Siglec-9 does to regulate T cells within the melanoma tumor microenvironment.

The research as a whole found: Siglec-9 was reported to mark and regulate an effector memory CD8+ T-cell subset that appeared to accumulate within melanoma tumors.

Notes on this clone: Its cognate antigen has yet to be identified. Base-call qualities are not available, and no considerably larger clone is one nucleotide away.

V is cut back by 4 bases and J by 3 bases, with 6 bases in the junction unmatched. From the cysteine up to the phenylalanine, the CDR3 has a length of 14 residues. Just the 42-base CDR3 DNA is kept, in frame starting at base 1. CDR1 and CDR2, looked up from the germline V gene, are SGDLS and YYNGEE. Library generation was performed with the immunoSEQ multiplex PCR assay. Sourced from immuneACCESS, this table was stored by TCRdb with only in-frame sequences that have V and J called. A share of the clones is absent; for the studies checked, an unresolved V gene accounts for under half, and the remainder has no known explanation. The sample table lists about 36,000 clones, roughly four fifths of them with a count of one. The ten largest clones capture approximately 2% of the sample.

The source material was Siglec-9- CD8+ T cells sorted from blood. In the paper's terms, the cell subset or site label means: CD8 T cells lacking Siglec-9. Recombination linked TRBV9 to TRBJ2-7; TRBD2 fits 8 bases in the junction. This sequence originates from a human donor in good health. CDR3 protein: CASSFGGEGYEQYF. In nucleotide form, the sequence is TGTGCCAGCAGCTTCGGGGGGGAAGGCTACGAGCAGTACTTC.